Shown below are 28 T cell receptor beta chains from a single sample sequenced in a study of T cells in Graves' hyperthyroidism and ophthalmopathy. Template material for amplifying TCR beta CDR3 regions consisted of RNA transcripts. A set of HTBI primers served as the primers for a first-round RT-PCR of the TCR CDR3. One entry per CDR3 protein results from TCRdb running MiXCR on the multiplex PCR reads. The table has hundreds of thousands of distinct CDR3 sequences, around 15% seen once; the top ten hold over 3.5%. Sequenced sample: blood. The receptors were sampled from a middle-aged woman with Graves' ophthalmopathy.

The rearrangement links TRBV6-2 or TRBV6-3 to TRBJ2-7, with 11 positions matching TRBD2. This CDR3 is 15 amino acids long. Germline trimming cut 0 bases from V and 8 bases from J; bases unmatched to any gene: 6. Per the germline V gene, CDR1 is MNHEY and CDR2 is SVGEGT. CDR3: CASSYSRLAGGQQYF. Here the CDR3 DNA reads TGTGCCAGCAGTTACTCGAGGCTAGCGGGAGGACAGCAGTACTTC.

This clonotype was seen repeatedly, ten times or more. The rearrangement joins TRBV27 to TRBJ2-7; 10 bases agree with TRBD2. V gave up 4 bases and J gave up 0 bases; unmatched junction bases: 6. This CDR3 is built from 16 residues. Germline-derived CDR1 and CDR2 are MNHEY and SMNVEV (reference sequence). DNA for the CDR3: TGTGCCAGCAGTTCCATCCCTAGCGGGAGCTCCTACGAGCAGTACTTC. Its translation: CASSSIPSGSSYEQYF.

This clonotype was picked up many times. The genes are TRBV12-3 or TRBV12-4 and TRBJ2-1; 11 bases agree with TRBD2. The CDR3 loop spans 15 amino acids. J gave up 7 bases and V 5 bases, and 7 bases lay outside the gene matches. The CDR3 bases are TGTGCCAGCAGTACTTGGACTAGCGGGCCGAATGAGCAGTTCTTC. This codes for CASSTWTSGPNEQFF.

This clonotype came up many times. The chain employs TRBV6-5 and TRBJ1-2, with a possible D match to TRBD1 (5 bases). Trimming took off 2 bases at V and 4 bases at J, with 17 bases between the two ends. Germline V gives CDR1 MNHEY, CDR2 SVGAGI. The CDR3 is made up of 16 amino acids. The CDR3 region is CASSYSTAGPSYGYTF. CDR3 in DNA: TGTGCCAGCAGTTACAGTACGGCAGGGCCTAGCTATGGCTACACCTTC.

This clonotype has more than one count but fewer than ten. This rearrangement joins TRBV6-2 or TRBV6-3 to TRBJ1-1; no definite D call. V lost 5 bases and J 3 bases, leaving 22 bases between the germline ends. This CDR3 is 17 amino acids long. Germline V gene lookup returns CDR1 MNHEY and CDR2 SVGEGT. CDR3 residues: CASSSIPRGKLDTEAFF. The CDR3 DNA is TGTGCCAGCAGTAGTATCCCGCGTGGTAAGTTGGACACTGAAGCTTTCTTT.

This sequence joins TRBV4-1 and TRBJ2-7; TRBD2 is a possible D gene (5 bases). CDR1 is MGHRA and CDR2 is YSYEKL in the germline V gene. V shed 1 base and J shed 6 bases, with 10 bases lying between them. The CDR3 is made up of 13 amino acids. The CDR3 DNA is TGCGCCAGCAGCCAAGCCCCCCTAGCCGAGCAGTACTTC. This codes for CASSQAPLAEQYF.

This clonotype was seen repeatedly, ten times or more. This chain uses TRBV10-3 with TRBJ1-1, with 8 bases aligning to TRBD1. CDR3 size: 14 residues. Germline lookup yields CDR1 ENHRY and CDR2 SYGVKD. V shed 5 bases and J 5 bases; nucleotides not matched to a gene: 7. The CDR3 region is CAISSGGVGTEAFF. CDR3 DNA: TGTGCCATCAGTTCAGGGGGCGTTGGGACTGAAGCTTTCTTT.

The sample holds a few counts of this clonotype. J is TRBJ1-1 and V is TRBV5-1; 7 nucleotides align to TRBD1. CDR1 is SGHRS and CDR2 is YFSETQ in the germline V gene. The J segment lost 7 bases and the V segment lost 1 base, leaving 7 bases of the junction unmatched. The CDR3 sequence is 14 residues long. The CDR3 reads CASSLIGGEGEAFF. CDR3 in DNA: TGCGCCAGCAGCTTGATAGGGGGCGAAGGTGAAGCTTTCTTT.

This clonotype was found many times. The genes are TRBV2 and TRBJ2-2; 8 bases match TRBD2. CDR1 is SNHLY, CDR2 FYNNEI, per germline. V shed 2 bases and J 1 base; nucleotides not matched to a gene: 6. This CDR3 contains 17 residues. The CDR3 region has the DNA TGTGCCAGCAGTGAAAGCGATAGCGGGATGAACACCGGGGAGCTGTTTTTT. It is translated as CASSESDSGMNTGELFF.

This clonotype was counted ten times or more. CDR3: CASSFGTGHSPLHF. The CDR3 bases are TGTGCCAGCAGTTTTGGGACGGGACATTCACCCCTCCACTTT. The chain is built from TRBV12-3 or TRBV12-4 and TRBJ1-6, with a tentative D call TRBD1 (5 bases). The length of the CDR3 is 14 residues. V lost 3 bases, J lost 8 bases, and 11 bases lay in between.

This clonotype was seen many times. The chain is built from TRBV6-5 and TRBJ1-1, with a tentative D call TRBD1 (6 bases). The CDR3 sequence is 15 residues long. The ends were cut back, 2 bases at V and 5 bases at J, with 15 bases in the middle. CDR1 is MNHEY and CDR2 is SVGAGI in the germline V gene. CDR3 in DNA: TGTGCCAGCAGTTACAACGGGGGGCTGGGTACTGAAGCTTTCTTT. Its protein is CASSYNGGLGTEAFF.

This clonotype was detected ten times or more. The chain uses TRBV11-2 and TRBJ2-7, with a tentative D call TRBD2 (6 bases). This CDR3 comprises 15 residues. From germline, CDR1 is SGHAT and CDR2 FQNNGV. V lost 2 bases and J lost 3, with 14 bases in between. This CDR3 reads CASSLIVGLVYEQYF. DNA for the CDR3: TGTGCCAGCAGCTTAATAGTGGGACTTGTCTACGAGCAGTACTTC.

This chain joins TRBV27 and TRBJ2-6, with 10 nucleotides matching TRBD2. The CDR3 is 19 residues long. Germline V gene sequence: CDR1 MNHEY, CDR2 SMNVEV (reference sequence). Losses at the gene ends were 8 bases for V and 0 bases for J; bases not matched to a gene: 13. The CDR3 here is CASANRLAGGSSGANVLTF. The CDR3 DNA sequence: TGTGCCAGCGCAAACCGACTAGCGGGTGGCAGCTCTGGGGCCAACGTCCTGACTTTC.

This chain links TRBV14 with TRBJ2-3; 12 nucleotides line up with TRBD2. Trimming removed 0 bases from V and 1 base from J; junction bases left unmatched: 11. The CDR3 length is 20 residues. CDR1 is SGHDN and CDR2 is FVKESK in the germline V gene. CDR3: CASSQDRWLAGGPRTDTQYF. The CDR3 region has the DNA TGTGCCAGCAGCCAAGATAGGTGGCTAGCGGGAGGGCCCCGCACAGATACGCAGTATTTT. The full variable domain, with the rest looked up from reference TRBV14 and TRBJ2-3, is EAGVTQFPSHSVIEKGQTVTLRCDPISGHDNLYWYRRVMGKEIKFLLHFVKESKQDESGMPNNRFLAERTGGTYSTLKVQPAELEDSGVYFCASSQDRWLAGGPRTDTQYFGPGTRLTVL.

This clonotype was detected ten times or more. This chain links TRBV7-8 with TRBJ1-5; no firm D call. The CDR3 is 15 amino acids. Trimming left V 1 base short and J 0 bases short, with 7 bases between. CDR1 and CDR2 from the germline V gene are SGHVS and FQNEAQ. CDR3 nucleotide sequence: TGTGCCAGCAGCTTAGAAGTGAATAGCAATCAGCCCCAGCATTTT. It yields the protein CASSLEVNSNQPQHF.

This clonotype has only a few counts. The gene calls are TRBV12-3 or TRBV12-4 and TRBJ2-3; D could derive from TRBD1 or TRBD2 (5 bases each). The V gene lost 6 bases and the J gene lost 0 bases, with 19 bases spanning the gap. This CDR3 comprises 17 residues. CDR3 in amino acids: CASRRRDPGLSTDTQYF. The CDR3 coding sequence is TGTGCCAGCAGACGCCGGGACCCCGGCTTAAGCACAGATACGCAGTATTTT.

This clonotype was detected ten times or more. This rearrangement joins TRBV28 to TRBJ2-5; 9 bases map to TRBD2. The CDR3 length is 15 residues. Germline CDR1 and CDR2: MDHEN and SYDVKM. The V segment lost 7 bases and the J segment 5 bases; nucleotides outside the gene matches: 11. The CDR3 sequence: CASKVAGVYEETQYF. As DNA, the CDR3 is TGTGCCAGCAAGGTAGCGGGAGTCTATGAGGAGACCCAGTACTTC.

There are many counts of this clonotype. The chain combines TRBV28 with TRBJ1-1, with a weak D call TRBD1 (5 bases). V lost 6 bases to trimming and J lost 3 bases, with 14 bases between them. Looked up from germline, CDR1 is MDHEN and CDR2 is SYDVKM. The CDR3 covers 14 residues. CDR3 DNA sequence: TGTGCCAGCAGCCCCCCAGGGTCGGACACTGAAGCTTTCTTT. Protein product: CASSPPGSDTEAFF.

At least ten counts were recorded for this clonotype. This rearrangement joins TRBV28 to TRBJ1-2; 7 bases match TRBD1. The CDR3 is made up of 14 amino acids. Germline-derived CDR1 and CDR2 are MDHEN and SYDVKM. V was pared by 5 bases and J by 2 bases, with 5 bases of the junction left unmatched. The CDR3 coding sequence is TGTGCCAGCAGTGTCGGGACAGTCAACTATGGCTACACCTTC. It specifies CASSVGTVNYGYTF.

The chain carries TRBV4-1 and TRBJ2-7; TRBD2 aligns across 11 bases. The ends lost 0 bases at V and 3 bases at J; junction bases unmatched: 4. The CDR3 is 16 residues long. Germline V lookup: CDR1 MGHRA, CDR2 YSYEKL. CDR3 in amino acids: CASSQELAGVFYEQYF. The CDR3 nucleotides are TGCGCCAGCAGCCAAGAACTAGCGGGAGTCTTCTACGAGCAGTACTTC.

In this sample, this clonotype turned up many times. The rearrangement joins TRBV5-1 to TRBJ2-7, with D possibly TRBD2 on 5 matching bases. This CDR3 is 14 amino acids long. The V gene's germline CDR1 is SGHRS and CDR2 YFSETQ. The V end was cut by 4 bases, the J end by 4 bases, with 15 bases between. This CDR3 is CASSQRAGEYEQYF. The CDR3, as DNA: TGCGCCAGCAGCCAACGGGCGGGCGAATACGAGCAGTACTTC.

This clonotype showed up just a few times. This chain uses TRBV19 with TRBJ2-7; 10 nucleotides line up with TRBD1. This CDR3 is built from 14 residues. After removal of 8 bases from V and 3 bases from J, the junction contained 7 bases not matched to a gene. Germline CDR1 and CDR2: LNHDA and SQIVND (reference sequence). The CDR3 loop reads CASGGTGAIYEQYF. The CDR3 DNA reads as TGTGCCAGTGGGGGGACAGGGGCGATCTACGAGCAGTACTTC.

This clonotype has a count of ten or more. The gene calls are TRBV28 and TRBJ2-7, with D maybe TRBD1 (6 bases). The CDR3 covers 13 residues. V was clipped by 7 bases and J by 6 bases, with 16 bases between them. Germline CDR1 is MDHEN and CDR2 is SYDVKM. The CDR3 nucleotides read TGTGCCAGCAAGGTAGGGGGAGTCGGCGAGCAGTACTTC. The encoded protein is CASKVGGVGEQYF.

With regard to this clonotype: Its ends do not fully match the called genes, so a read error is possible. The rearrangement joins TRBV7-7 to TRBJ2-7; D not certain. CDR1 and CDR2 from the germline V gene are SSHAT and FNYEAQ (reference sequence). CDR3 size: 15 residues. The CDR3 protein is CASSLEIPPVYEQYF. The CDR3 DNA is TGTGCTAGCAGCTTAGAAATACCGCCAGTCTACGAGCAGTACTTC.

This clonotype occurred a few times. The chain has TRBV6-2 or TRBV6-3 and TRBJ2-7, with 9 nucleotides matching TRBD2. Germline V gene data show CDR1 as MNHEY and CDR2 as SVGEGT. Trimming cost V 8 bases and J 5 bases; bases outside gene matches: 7. CDR3 length: 13 residues. CDR3 residues: CASRASGMHEQYF. The CDR3, as DNA: TGTGCCAGCCGGGCTAGCGGGATGCACGAGCAGTACTTC.

In its sample, this clonotype was seen many times. The chain joins TRBV7-2 to TRBJ2-7; D unresolved. Trimming pared 6 bases from V and 1 base from J, leaving 16 bases between. CDR3 length equals 15 residues. The germline CDR1 and CDR2 sequences are SGHTA and FQGNSA. The CDR3 nucleotides read TGTGCCAGCAGTTGGGTTGGAGCCCAATCCTACGAGCAGTACTTC. Translating gives CASSWVGAQSYEQYF.

A few counts support this clonotype. The chain carries TRBV5-1 and TRBJ2-7; D gene uncertain. Germline V gene lookup returns CDR1 SGHRS and CDR2 YFSETQ. V shed 0 bases and J shed 8 bases, with 12 bases lying between them. This CDR3 region has 13 residues. The CDR3 DNA reads TGCGCCAGCAGCTTGGGGACCGCTCCGCAGCAGTACTTC. Residues: CASSLGTAPQQYF. The full variable domain, in which reference TRBV5-1 and TRBJ2-7 provide the parts outside the CDR3, is KAGVTQTPRYLIKTRGQQVTLSCSPISGHRSVSWYQQTPGQGLQFLFEYFSETQRNKGNFPGRFSGRQFSNSRSEMNVSTLELGDSALYLCASSLGTAPQQYFGPGTRLTVT.

The sample holds many counts of this clonotype. The chain couples TRBV20-1 to TRBJ2-7; 10 bases align to TRBD2. CDR3 length equals 17 residues. CDR1 is DFQATT, CDR2 SNEGSKA, per germline (reference sequence). V gave up 5 bases and J gave up 3 bases; unmatched junction bases: 16. CDR3 protein: CSAAPPLRTSGDYEQYF. Written as DNA, the CDR3 is TGCAGTGCTGCTCCACCCCTACGGACTAGCGGAGACTACGAGCAGTACTTC.